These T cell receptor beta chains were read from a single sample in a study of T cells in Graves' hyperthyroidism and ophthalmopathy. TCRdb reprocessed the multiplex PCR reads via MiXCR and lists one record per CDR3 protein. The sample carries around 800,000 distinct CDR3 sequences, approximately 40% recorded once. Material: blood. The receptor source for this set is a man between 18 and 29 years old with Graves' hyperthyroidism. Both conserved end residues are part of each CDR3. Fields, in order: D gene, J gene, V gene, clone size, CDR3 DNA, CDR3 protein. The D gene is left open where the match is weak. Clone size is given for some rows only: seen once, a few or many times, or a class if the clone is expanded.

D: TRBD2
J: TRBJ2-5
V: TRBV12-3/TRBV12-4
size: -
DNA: TGTGCCAGCAGTATCTTAGCGGGAGGGCCAGAACAAGAGACCCAGTACTTC
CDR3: CASSILAGGPEQETQYF

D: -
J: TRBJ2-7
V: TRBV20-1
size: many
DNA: TGCAGTGCTAGCCCGGATACCTACTACGAGCAGTACTTC
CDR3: CSASPDTYYEQYF

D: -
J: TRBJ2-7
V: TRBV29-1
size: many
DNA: TGCAGCGTCGGGACGGCAGGCGACGAGCAGTACTTC
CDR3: CSVGTAGDEQYF

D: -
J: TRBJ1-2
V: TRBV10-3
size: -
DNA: TGTGCCAGCTCACCAAGGACGGACCCTAACTATGGCTACACCTTC
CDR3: CASSPRTDPNYGYTF

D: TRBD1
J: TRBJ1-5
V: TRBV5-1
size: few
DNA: TGCGCCAGCAGCTTGGGGACAGGGGGCGGAGAGCCCCAGCATTTT
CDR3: CASSLGTGGGEPQHF

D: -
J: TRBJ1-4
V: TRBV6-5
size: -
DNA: TGTGCCAGCAGTTACAATGAAAAACTGTTTTTT
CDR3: CASSYNEKLFF

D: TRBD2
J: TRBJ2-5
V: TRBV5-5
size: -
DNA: TGTGCCAGCAGCTTGGCCGGAGCGGGAGTCGCAAAGGCCCAGTACTTC
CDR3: CASSLAGAGVAKAQYF

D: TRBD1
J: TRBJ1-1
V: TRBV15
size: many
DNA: TGTGCCACCAGCAGAGACACCGGGACAGGGGTTGAAGCTTTCTTT
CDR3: CATSRDTGTGVEAFF

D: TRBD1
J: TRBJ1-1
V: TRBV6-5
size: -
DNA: TGTGCCAGCATTTCCTACAGGGGGGCTGAAGCTTTCTTT
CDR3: CASISYRGAEAFF

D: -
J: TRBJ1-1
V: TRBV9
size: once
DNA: TGTACCCGACTAACCCAGCAGCCCCGGGTAGACACTGAAGCTTTCTTT
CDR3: CTRLTQQPRVDTEAFF

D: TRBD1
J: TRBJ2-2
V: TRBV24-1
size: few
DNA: TGTGCCACCAGTGATTTGGACCCCGGGACAGGGGACGGCGGGGAGCTGTTTTTT
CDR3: CATSDLDPGTGDGGELFF

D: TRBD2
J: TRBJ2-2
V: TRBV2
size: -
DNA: TGTGCCAGCACGGGCGGGGGGGCCAACGGGGAGCTGTTTTTT
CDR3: CASTGGGANGELFF

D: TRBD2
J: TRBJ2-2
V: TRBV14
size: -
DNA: TGTGCCAGACCGGGACTAGCGAACACCGGGGAGCTGTTTTTT
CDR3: CARPGLANTGELFF

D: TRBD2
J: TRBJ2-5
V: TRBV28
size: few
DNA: TGTGCCAGCAACTTAGCGGGAGCGGAGACCCAGTACTTC
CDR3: CASNLAGAETQYF

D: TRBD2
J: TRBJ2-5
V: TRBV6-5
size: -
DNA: TGTGCCAGCAGTCCAGCGGGAGGCGTCCAAGAGACCCAGTACTTC
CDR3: CASSPAGGVQETQYF

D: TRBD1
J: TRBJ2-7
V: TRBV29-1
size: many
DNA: TGCAGCGCTAGCACGATTACAGGGGACGTCGACGAGCAGTACTTC
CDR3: CSASTITGDVDEQYF

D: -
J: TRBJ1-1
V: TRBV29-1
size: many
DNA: TGCAGCGTTGTTTGGACAGCCAGTGAAGCTTTCTTT
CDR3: CSVVWTASEAFF

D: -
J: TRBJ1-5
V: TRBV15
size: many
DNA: TGTGCCACCAGCAGAGAAGGGCCAGTAAATCAGCCCCAGCATTTT
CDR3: CATSREGPVNQPQHF

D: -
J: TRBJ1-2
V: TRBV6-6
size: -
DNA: TGTGCCAGCAGTTACCTGGGGGGTAACTATGGCTACACCTTC
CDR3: CASSYLGGNYGYTF

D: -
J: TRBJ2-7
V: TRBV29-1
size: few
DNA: TGCAGCGTTGCCCAACGAAGGGGGGGTTTTGGCGAGCAGTACTTC
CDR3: CSVAQRRGGFGEQYF

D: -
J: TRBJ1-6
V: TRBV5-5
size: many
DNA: TGTGCCAGCAGCCCGGGGGGCACAGGGTCGTTACCCCTCCACTTT
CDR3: CASSPGGTGSLPLHF

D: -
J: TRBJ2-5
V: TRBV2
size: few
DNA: TGTGCCAGCAGTGAAGCCCCCCAAGGGGCGCCCCAGTACTTC
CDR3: CASSEAPQGAPQYF

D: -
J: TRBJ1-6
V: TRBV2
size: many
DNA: TGTGCCAGCAGGCCGGGTTTCTATAATTCACCCCTCCACTTT
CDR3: CASRPGFYNSPLHF

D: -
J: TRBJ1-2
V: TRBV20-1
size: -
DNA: TGCAGTGCTAGACAGGGCACCGGGGGCTATGGCTACACCTTC
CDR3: CSARQGTGGYGYTF

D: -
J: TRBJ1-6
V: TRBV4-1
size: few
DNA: TGCGCCAGCAGCCTTCCGGGGAATAATTCACCCCTCCACTTT
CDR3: CASSLPGNNSPLHF

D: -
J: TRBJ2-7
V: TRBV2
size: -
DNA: TGTGCCAGCAGTTACTCGATGACAGCGGGCATCTACGAGCAGTACTTC
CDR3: CASSYSMTAGIYEQYF

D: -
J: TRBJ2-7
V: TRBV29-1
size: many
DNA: TGCAGCGTGATAGGGACAACCTCCTACGAGCAGTACTTC
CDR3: CSVIGTTSYEQYF

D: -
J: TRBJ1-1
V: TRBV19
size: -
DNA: TGTGCCAGTAGTATCCCCTGGACGGATTCGAACACTGAAGCTTTCTTT
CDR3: CASSIPWTDSNTEAFF

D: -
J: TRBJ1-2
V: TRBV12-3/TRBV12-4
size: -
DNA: TGTGCCAGCAGTTTTGGGTTCACCCTCCTAGGCTACACCTTC
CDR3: CASSFGFTLLGYTF

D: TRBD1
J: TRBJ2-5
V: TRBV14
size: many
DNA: TGTGCCAGCAGCCCTACTTGGGACAGGGATGGGGGAGAGACCCAGTACTTC
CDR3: CASSPTWDRDGGETQYF

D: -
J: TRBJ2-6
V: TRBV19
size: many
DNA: TGTGCCAGTAACGGCAGCCCCGGGGCCAACGTCCTGACTTTC
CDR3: CASNGSPGANVLTF

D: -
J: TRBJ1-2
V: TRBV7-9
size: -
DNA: TGTGCCAGCAGTAGCACCAGGGACATCTATGGCTACACCTTC
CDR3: CASSSTRDIYGYTF

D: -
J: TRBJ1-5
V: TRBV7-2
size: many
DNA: TGTGCCAGCAGCTCATATAGCAATCAGCCCCAGCATTTT
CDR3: CASSSYSNQPQHF

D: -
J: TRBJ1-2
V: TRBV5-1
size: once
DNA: TGCGCCAGCAGCTTGGATCCCACGGGGGCTTATGGCTACACCTTC
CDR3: CASSLDPTGAYGYTF

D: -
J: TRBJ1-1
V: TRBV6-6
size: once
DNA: TGTGCCAGCGGTCGGAAGAACACTGAAGCTTGCTTT
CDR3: CASGRKNTEACF

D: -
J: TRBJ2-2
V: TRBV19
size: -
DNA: TGTGCCTGGAGTGGACACTTCACCGGGGAGCTGTTTTTT
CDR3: CAWSGHFTGELFF

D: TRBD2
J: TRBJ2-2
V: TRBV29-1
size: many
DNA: TGCAGCGTCCTAGCGGGACTTGACACCGGGGAGCTGTTTTTT
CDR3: CSVLAGLDTGELFF

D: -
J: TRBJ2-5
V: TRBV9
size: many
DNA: TGTGCCAGCAGCGTAGTGGGGGCCCTTGGGGAGACCCAGTACTTC
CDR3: CASSVVGALGETQYF

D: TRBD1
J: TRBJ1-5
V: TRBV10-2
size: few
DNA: TGCGCCAGCAAATTGGGACAGGGGGCGCGTCAGCCCCAGCATTTT
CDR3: CASKLGQGARQPQHF

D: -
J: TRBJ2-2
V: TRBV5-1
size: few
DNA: TGCGCCAGCAAGGTCGGAGGGGCCGACGGGGAGCTGTTTTTT
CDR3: CASKVGGADGELFF

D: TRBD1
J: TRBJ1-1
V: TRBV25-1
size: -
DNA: TGTGCCAGCAGGTCAAGGGACAGGGGAAGCACTGAAGCTTTCTTT
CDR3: CASRSRDRGSTEAFF

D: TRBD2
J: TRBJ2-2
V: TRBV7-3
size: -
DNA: TGTGCCAGCAGTCCACTAGCGGTCGCGAACACCGGGGAGCTGTTTTTT
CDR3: CASSPLAVANTGELFF

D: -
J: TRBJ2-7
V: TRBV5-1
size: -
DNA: TGCGCCAGCAGCCCTTTACACTTACAGGGCCACGAGCAGTACTTC
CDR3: CASSPLHLQGHEQYF

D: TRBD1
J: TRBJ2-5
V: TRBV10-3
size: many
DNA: TGTGCCATCAGCCCCGACAGGGGTCAAGAGACCCAGTACTTC
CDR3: CAISPDRGQETQYF

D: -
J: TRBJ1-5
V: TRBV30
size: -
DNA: TGTGCCTGGAGTGGAGGAGGCGGCGTCAATCAGCCCCAGCATTTT
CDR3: CAWSGGGGVNQPQHF

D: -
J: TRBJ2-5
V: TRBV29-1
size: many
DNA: TGCAGCGTCGATACCGGGACGGGCCTCGAGACCCAGTACTTC
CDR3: CSVDTGTGLETQYF

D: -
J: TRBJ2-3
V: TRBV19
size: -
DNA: TGTGCCAGTAGGCACCGAACAGGGCGAACAGATACGCAGTATTTT
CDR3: CASRHRTGRTDTQYF

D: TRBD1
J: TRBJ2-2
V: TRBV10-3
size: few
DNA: TGTGCCATCACCGGGACAGGGGTCACCGGGGAGCTGTTTTTT
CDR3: CAITGTGVTGELFF

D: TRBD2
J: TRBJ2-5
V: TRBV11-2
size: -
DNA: TGTGCCAGCACCGGGGGGGGGCCTCGAGAGACCCAGTACTTC
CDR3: CASTGGGPRETQYF

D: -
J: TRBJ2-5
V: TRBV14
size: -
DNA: TGTGCCAGCAGCCAAGAGAACAGACAAGAGACCCAGTACTTC
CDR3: CASSQENRQETQYF

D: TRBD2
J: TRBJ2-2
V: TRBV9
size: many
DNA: TGTGCCAGCAGCATAAGCGGGATGCACACCGGGGAGCTGTTTTTT
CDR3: CASSISGMHTGELFF

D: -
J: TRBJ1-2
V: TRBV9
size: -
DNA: TGTGCCAGCAGCCTCCGGGACATTCGGAATGGCTACACCTTC
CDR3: CASSLRDIRNGYTF

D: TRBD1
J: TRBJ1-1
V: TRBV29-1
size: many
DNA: TGCAGCGTTTCCGGGACAGGGGTTTTAAAGTTCGCTGAAGCTTTCTTT
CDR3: CSVSGTGVLKFAEAFF

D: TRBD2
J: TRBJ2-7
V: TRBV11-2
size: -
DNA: TGTGCCAGCAGAAACAGCGGGAGGGCCTCGTACGAGCAGTACTTC
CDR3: CASRNSGRASYEQYF